Listed here are 25 T cell receptor beta chains from one sample, sequenced in a study of T cell repertoires in ileal Crohn's disease. The repertoire was sequenced with immunoSEQ multiplex PCR; TCRdb's copy has only in-frame clones and lacks some. The repertoire holds 10,000 to 15,000 clones, around 80% seen once, with about a sixth in the top ten. Sample time point: neoterminal ileum biopsy at postoperative endoscopy, about 6 months after surgery. Sample: ileal tissue. The receptors were gathered from an adult with Crohn's disease.

The V and J genes are TRBV6-6 and TRBJ2-5, with 8 positions matching TRBD2. Unmatched junction bases numbered 6, after V lost 2 bases and J lost 4 bases. CDR1 MNHNY and CDR2 SVGAGI come from the germline V gene (reference sequence). The CDR3 totals 15 residues. CDR3 bases: TGTGCCAGCAGTTACGACGGGAGGGCCGGAGAGACCCAGTACTTC. It translates to CASSYDGRAGETQYF.

The J gene is TRBJ2-7, the V gene TRBV7-2; maybe TRBD2 (5 bases). V lost 10 bases to trimming and J lost 0 bases, with 10 bases between them. The CDR3 covers 12 residues. Germline V gene data show CDR1 as SGHTA and CDR2 as FQGNSA. CDR3: CATAGSSYEQYF. DNA of the CDR3: TGTGCCACGGCTGGGAGCTCCTACGAGCAGTACTTC. The whole variable domain, remainder taken from reference TRBV7-2 and TRBJ2-7, is GAGVSQSPSNKVTEKGKDVELRCDPISGHTALYWYRQSLGQGLEFLIYFQGNSAPDKSGLPSDRFSAERTGGSVSTLTIQRTQQEDSAVYLCATAGSSYEQYFGPGTRLTVT.

This sequence joins TRBV11-2 and TRBJ1-2, with 7 bases identical to TRBD1. CDR3 length equals 16 residues. From germline, CDR1 is SGHAT and CDR2 FQNNGV. V lost 1 base to trimming and J lost 4 bases; unmatched junction nucleotides: 9. The CDR3 DNA is TGTGCCAGCAGCTTAGCCCTACAGGGGAGAACCTATGGCTACACCTTC. The encoded protein is CASSLALQGRTYGYTF.

The V gene is TRBV19, the J gene TRBJ2-3; TRBD1 matches 9 bases. The germline gives CDR1 LNHDA, CDR2 SQIVND (reference sequence). V shed 3 bases, J shed 9 bases, and the junction held 7 bases outside the gene matches. The CDR3 is 14 residues long. The chain's CDR3 is CASSIDRGEATQYF. The CDR3, as DNA: TGTGCCAGTAGTATCGACAGGGGGGAGGCCACGCAGTATTTT.

This clone has just one count. The junction does not match germline at one end; this may be a read error. This same CDR3 is encoded by further DNA sequences in the sample. CDR3 bases: TGTGCCAGCAGTGAACCGGACACTGAAGCCTTCTTT. The encoded protein is CASSEPDTEAFF. The chain is built from TRBV6-1 and TRBJ1-1, with D perhaps TRBD1 (5 bases). The CDR3 contains 12 residues. Germline V gene data show CDR1 as MNHNS and CDR2 as SASEGT.

This chain uses TRBV6-6 with TRBJ1-2; 10 bases fit TRBD1. Losses at the gene ends were 6 bases for V and 5 bases for J; bases not matched to a gene: 9. The CDR3 totals 15 residues. The germline CDR1 and CDR2 sequences are MNHNY and SVGAGI (reference sequence). CDR3 in amino acids: CASSQTDRGTYGYTF. DNA of the CDR3: TGTGCCAGCAGCCAAACGGACAGGGGGACATATGGCTACACCTTC.

V usage is TRBV14 and J usage is TRBJ1-2; no firm D call. There are 13 residues in the CDR3. The V gene's germline CDR1 is SGHDN and CDR2 FVKESK. V lost 2 bases to trimming and J lost 4 bases, with 8 bases between them. The CDR3 loop reads CASSQRGLYGYTF. The DNA of the CDR3 is TGTGCCAGCAGCCAAAGAGGGCTCTATGGCTACACCTTC.

This clone was recorded only once. V gene TRBV5-1 combines with J gene TRBJ2-7, with TRBD2 matching 8 bases. V lost 1 base to trimming and J lost 5 bases; unmatched junction nucleotides: 5. The germline V gene has CDR1 SGHRS and CDR2 YFSETQ. The CDR3 has 14 amino acids. The CDR3 sequence: CASSLSGGPDEQYF. The CDR3 region has the DNA TGCGCCAGCAGCTTGTCGGGAGGGCCCGACGAGCAGTACTTC.

In this sample, this clone is large. V and J are TRBV7-2 and TRBJ1-2; 9 bases line up with TRBD1. This CDR3 contains 13 residues. Germline V CDR1 and CDR2: SGHTA, FQGNSA. With 4 bases clipped from V and 14 bases from J, the junction kept 11 bases outside the gene matches. CDR3 sequence reads: CASSSSGTGLRTF. The DNA of the CDR3 is TGTGCCAGCAGCTCATCCGGGACAGGGTTAAGGACCTTC.

This rearrangement joins TRBV10-3 to TRBJ1-1, with D possibly TRBD1 on 6 matching bases. The germline V gene encodes CDR1 ENHRY and CDR2 SYGVKD. Trimming removed 8 bases from V and 4 bases from J, with 14 bases in between. CDR3 length: 13 amino acids. As DNA, the CDR3 is TGTGCCATCGGGGGCGGCGGGAGCACTGAAGCTTTCTTT. Translating it yields CAIGGGGSTEAFF.

This rearrangement joins TRBV18 to TRBJ2-1; D is possibly TRBD2 (6 bases). V was clipped by 6 bases and J by 6 bases, with 15 bases between them. This CDR3 is 14 amino acids long. Germline CDR1 and CDR2: KGHSH and LQKENI. CDR3 amino acids: CASSPRAGFNEQFF. The CDR3 DNA reads as TGTGCCAGCTCTCCCCGTGCGGGGTTCAATGAGCAGTTCTTC. The complete variable domain, with remaining parts taken from reference TRBV18 and TRBJ2-1, reads NAGVMQNPRHLVRRRGQEARLRCSPMKGHSHVYWYRQLPEEGLKFMVYLQKENIIDESGMPKERFSAEFPKEGPSILRIQQVVRGDSAAYFCASSPRAGFNEQFFGPGTRLTVL.

V is TRBV6-1 and J is TRBJ2-3; no firm D call. This CDR3 comprises 15 residues. Between the trimmed V and J ends, which lost 3 bases and 2 bases, there was a span of 12 bases. CDR1 and CDR2 (germline): MNHNS, SASEGT. CDR3 protein: CASSESQNPTDTQYF. The CDR3 region has the DNA TGTGCCAGCAGTGAGTCCCAGAATCCCACAGATACGCAGTATTTT.

A note on this clone: This sample includes further DNA sequences coding for the same CDR3. The chain carries TRBV7-2 and TRBJ2-7; TRBD1 matches 7 bases. In germline, CDR1 is SGHTA, CDR2 FQGNSA. The CDR3 spans 13 residues. J was trimmed by 1 base and V by 6 bases; bases with no gene match: 3. The CDR3 sequence is CASSRDRSYEQYF. CDR3 sequence (DNA): TGTGCCAGCAGTCGGGACAGATCCTACGAGCAGTACTTC.

The gene calls are TRBV6-1 and TRBJ1-3, with 8 positions matching TRBD1. V shed 2 bases and J 4 bases; nucleotides not matched to a gene: 4. The CDR3 is 15 residues long. Germline assignment: CDR1 MNHNS and CDR2 SASEGT. The CDR3 sequence: CASSESPGGGNTIYF. The CDR3 bases are TGTGCCAGCAGTGAAAGCCCAGGGGGCGGAAACACCATATATTTT.

In nucleotides, the CDR3 is TGCAGCGTTGAGGGGACTTCAGGCGAGCAGTACTTC. It specifies CSVEGTSGEQYF. The rearrangement uses TRBV29-1 and TRBJ2-7; a possible D gene is TRBD2 (6 bases). Germline values: CDR1 SQVTM, CDR2 ANQGSEA. The CDR3 is 12 amino acids. Trimming shortened V by 3 bases and J by 6 bases, and 12 bases separated the two germline ends.

The sample holds a few counts of this clone. V and J are TRBV4-1 and TRBJ2-5; D is perhaps TRBD1 (7 bases). V lost 1 base, J lost 4 bases, and 22 bases lay in between. This CDR3 contains 18 residues. Looked up from germline, CDR1 is MGHRA and CDR2 is YSYEKL. The CDR3 sequence is CASSQGFAQGGFGETQYF. The CDR3 nucleotides read TGCGCCAGCAGCCAAGGGTTCGCTCAGGGGGGTTTCGGAGAGACCCAGTACTTC.

The rearrangement links TRBV6-6 to TRBJ1-5; 8 nucleotides agree with TRBD1. Germline trimming cut 6 bases from V and 5 bases from J; bases unmatched to any gene: 9. CDR1 MNHNY and CDR2 SVGAGI come from the germline V gene (reference sequence). The CDR3 is 15 amino acids. The CDR3 protein is CASRRTQGAHQPQHF. In DNA form, the CDR3 reads TGTGCCAGCAGAAGGACTCAGGGGGCCCATCAGCCCCAGCATTTT.

The chain links TRBV9 to TRBJ2-2; 7 bases are shared with TRBD1. CDR3 length equals 14 residues. With 3 bases clipped from V and 7 bases from J, the junction kept 6 bases outside the gene matches. CDR1 is SGDLS and CDR2 is YYNGEE in the germline V gene. The CDR3 nucleotides read TGTGCCAGCAGCGCCGGAACAGGGGTCGGGGAGCTGTTTTTT. Protein: CASSAGTGVGELFF.

The CDR3 DNA reads as TGTGCCAGCAGTTTAGGACAGGGGGGTCAGCCCCAGCATTTT. Its protein product is CASSLGQGGQPQHF. V is TRBV27 and J is TRBJ1-5, with 10 bases fitting TRBD1. This CDR3 has 14 residues. The germline CDR1 and CDR2 sequences are MNHEY and SMNVEV (reference sequence). After removal of 2 bases from V and 6 bases from J, the junction contained 1 base not matched to a gene.

This chain uses TRBV11-3 with TRBJ2-2; no reliable D call. The germline V gene encodes CDR1 SGHNT and CDR2 YENEEA. V lost 2 bases, J lost 7 bases, and 5 bases lay in between. The CDR3 covers 12 residues. The CDR3 coding sequence is TGTGCCAGCAGCTTACAATTCGGGGAGCTGTTTTTT. Translating gives CASSLQFGELFF.

The chain combines TRBV4-1 with TRBJ2-5; 8 nucleotides match TRBD2. Germline loops: CDR1 MGHRA, CDR2 YSYEKL. The V and J ends lost 3 bases and 4 bases, in that order; junction bases with no gene match: 7. CDR3 length: 15 amino acids. The CDR3 DNA follows: TGCGCCAGCAGCCAGCACCCGGGGGGGGGAGAGACCCAGTACTTC. It encodes CASSQHPGGGETQYF.

The CDR3 spells CASSATAGSTEAFF. For the CDR3, the DNA is TGTGCCAGCAGTGCGACGGCGGGGAGCACTGAAGCTTTCTTT. The genes are TRBV25-1 and TRBJ1-1; D gene uncertain. In germline, CDR1 is MGHDK, CDR2 SYGVNS. The length of the CDR3 is 14 residues. V lost 4 bases, J lost 4 bases, and 13 bases lay in between. Based on the CDR3 plus reference TRBV25-1 and TRBJ1-1, the full variable domain is EADIYQTPRYLVIGTGKKITLECSQTMGHDKMYWYQQDPGMELHLIHYSYGVNSTEKGDLSSESTVSRIRTEHFPLTLESARPSHTSQYLCASSATAGSTEAFFGQGTRLTVV.

This rearrangement joins TRBV7-2 to TRBJ2-5; 7 positions match TRBD1. The CDR3 spans 15 residues. After removal of 5 bases from V and 4 bases from J, the junction contained 10 bases not matched to a gene. CDR1 and CDR2 from the germline V gene are SGHTA and FQGNSA. CDR3 residues: CASSPYRGGGETQYF. As DNA, the CDR3 is TGTGCCAGCAGCCCCTACAGGGGCGGAGGAGAGACCCAGTACTTC.

The chain employs TRBV20-1 and TRBJ2-5; D may be TRBD2 (5 bases). V lost 3 bases, J lost 5 bases, and 7 bases lay in between. Looked up from germline, CDR1 is DFQATT and CDR2 is SNEGSKA (reference sequence). CDR3 size: 11 residues. CDR3 protein: CSARGSETQYF. Written as DNA, the CDR3 is TGCAGTGCTAGGGGGAGCGAGACCCAGTACTTC.

V usage is TRBV11-2 and J usage is TRBJ2-2; no firm D call. Trimming pared 5 bases from V and 4 bases from J, leaving 14 bases between. CDR3 length: 15 residues. Per the germline V gene, CDR1 is SGHAT and CDR2 is FQNNGV. The CDR3 spells CASSRAVGSTGELFF. The CDR3, as DNA: TGTGCCAGCAGCCGAGCCGTGGGCAGCACCGGGGAGCTGTTTTTT.